Each of the 15 T cell receptor beta chains below was sequenced from the same sample in a study of blood T cell repertoires in COVID-19. Clones were read by immunoSEQ multiplex PCR, and TCRdb kept only the in-frame ones, dropping some. This table has about 300,000 clones, over 75% appearing once. Specimen: peripheral blood. Receptors were obtained from a human donor in a cohort sampled during active COVID-19.

Ten or more counts support this clone. The chain joins TRBV7-2 to TRBJ2-4, with 7 bases aligning to TRBD1. The germline CDR1 and CDR2 sequences are SGHTA and FQGNSA. The CDR3 covers 15 residues. V lost 5 bases and J lost 4; bases outside the gene matches: 8. CDR3 bases: TGTGCCAGCAGCGCAGGGACAGACAGAAAAAACATTCAGTACTTC. Its translation: CASSAGTDRKNIQYF.

This chain's CDR3 is CASSQYLGVQYF. Here the CDR3 DNA reads TGTGCCAGCAGCCAATACTTGGGCGTTCAGTACTTC. The genes are TRBV7-2 and TRBJ2-4; D unresolved. The germline CDR1 and CDR2 sequences are SGHTA and FQGNSA. Trimming took 5 bases from V and 11 from J, leaving 13 bases between them. The CDR3 runs 12 residues.

The chain is built from TRBV18 and TRBJ2-7; 8 bases are a match to TRBD2. Trimming cost V 4 bases and J 2 bases; bases outside gene matches: 4. Germline loops: CDR1 KGHSH, CDR2 LQKENI. This CDR3 is built from 14 residues. The CDR3 DNA follows: TGTGCCAGCTCACTTACTAGCGGAACCTACGAGCAGTACTTC. This encodes CASSLTSGTYEQYF. The whole variable domain, remainder taken from reference TRBV18 and TRBJ2-7, is NAGVMQNPRHLVRRRGQEARLRCSPMKGHSHVYWYRQLPEEGLKFMVYLQKENIIDESGMPKERFSAEFPKEGPSILRIQQVVRGDSAAYFCASSLTSGTYEQYFGPGTRLTVT.

The chain recombines TRBV7-2 with TRBJ2-1; no clear D gene. The germline V and J ends were trimmed by 0 bases and 2 bases, with 5 bases remaining between them. There are 14 residues in the CDR3. In germline, CDR1 is SGHTA, CDR2 FQGNSA. Written as DNA, the CDR3 is TGTGCCAGCAGCTTAGCCCAGACCTACAATGAGCAGTTCTTC. Translating gives CASSLAQTYNEQFF. The full variable domain, rest sourced from reference TRBV7-2 and TRBJ2-1, is GAGVSQSPSNKVTEKGKDVELRCDPISGHTALYWYRQSLGQGLEFLIYFQGNSAPDKSGLPSDRFSAERTGGSVSTLTIQRTQQEDSAVYLCASSLAQTYNEQFFGPGTRLTVL.

V and J are TRBV9 and TRBJ1-3; D might be TRBD1 (5 bases). This CDR3 spans 14 amino acids. Germline V CDR1 and CDR2: SGDLS, YYNGEE. The ends were cut back, 2 bases at V and 4 bases at J, with 10 bases in the middle. The CDR3 is CASSVGHSGNTIYF. The CDR3 nucleotides are TGTGCCAGCAGCGTTGGACACTCAGGAAACACCATATATTTT.

The rearrangement links TRBV2 to TRBJ1-4; TRBD1 matches at 8 bases. The CDR3 consists of 16 residues. J gave up 8 bases and V 6 bases, and 14 bases lay outside the gene matches. CDR1 is SNHLY, CDR2 FYNNEI, per germline. The CDR3, as DNA: TGTGCCAGCAGCGCATGGCGGACAGGGTTAGAAGAAAAACTGTTTTTT. Residues: CASSAWRTGLEEKLFF.

The V call is TRBV14, the J call TRBJ1-2; D may be TRBD1 (5 bases). CDR3 length: 14 amino acids. Trimming took off 1 base at V and 4 bases at J, with 10 bases between the two ends. Per germline, CDR1 SGHDN and CDR2 FVKESK. The CDR3 DNA follows: TGTGCCAGCAGCCAAGCAATGACAGCCTATGGCTACACCTTC. Amino acids: CASSQAMTAYGYTF.

The chain recombines TRBV6-5 with TRBJ2-5; TRBD2 matches at 9 bases. The CDR3 spans 16 residues. The V and J ends lost 0 bases and 6 bases, in that order; junction bases with no gene match: 8. Germline loops: CDR1 MNHEY, CDR2 SVGAGI. The CDR3 coding sequence is TGTGCCAGCAGTTACTCTTCGGCGGGAGGGCGAAAGACCCAGTACTTC. This gives the protein CASSYSSAGGRKTQYF.

The rearrangement links TRBV5-1 to TRBJ2-5, with D tentatively TRBD2 (6 bases). The V end was cut by 4 bases, the J end by 5 bases, with 18 bases between. Germline V gives CDR1 SGHRS, CDR2 YFSETQ. The length of the CDR3 is 15 residues. Here the CDR3 DNA reads TGCGCCAGCAGCCCGGGGAGGCCCCGGGGTGAGACCCAGTACTTC. This translates into CASSPGRPRGETQYF. The full variable domain, completed using reference TRBV5-1 and TRBJ2-5, is KAGVTQTPRYLIKTRGQQVTLSCSPISGHRSVSWYQQTPGQGLQFLFEYFSETQRNKGNFPGRFSGRQFSNSRSEMNVSTLELGDSALYLCASSPGRPRGETQYFGPGTRLLVL.

The chain is built from TRBV18 and TRBJ2-3; 7 bases are a match to TRBD2. CDR1 and CDR2 (germline): KGHSH, LQKENI. This CDR3 contains 15 residues. The ends lost 3 bases at V and 3 bases at J; junction bases unmatched: 6. CDR3 protein: CASSPGLPQTDTQYF. Here the CDR3 DNA reads TGTGCCAGCTCACCGGGACTACCGCAGACAGATACGCAGTATTTT.

The chain uses TRBV5-1 and TRBJ1-1; tentative D call: TRBD1 (6 bases). The CDR3 is 13 residues long. In germline, CDR1 is SGHRS, CDR2 YFSETQ. V was trimmed by 3 bases and J by 4 bases, leaving 10 bases between them. The DNA for the CDR3 is TGCGCCAGCAGCTGGGGGGGCCCCACTGAAGCTTTCTTT. Residues: CASSWGGPTEAFF.

J is TRBJ2-1 and V is TRBV5-1; D remains ambiguous. Germline assignment: CDR1 SGHRS and CDR2 YFSETQ. The length of the CDR3 is 15 residues. V lost 4 bases and J 0 bases, leaving 11 bases between the germline ends. The CDR3 DNA follows: TGCGCCAGCAGCCCGTCGGTGAACTCCTACAATGAGCAGTTCTTC. Protein: CASSPSVNSYNEQFF. Full variable domain (rest looked up from reference TRBV5-1 and TRBJ2-1): KAGVTQTPRYLIKTRGQQVTLSCSPISGHRSVSWYQQTPGQGLQFLFEYFSETQRNKGNFPGRFSGRQFSNSRSEMNVSTLELGDSALYLCASSPSVNSYNEQFFGPGTRLTVL.

The chain uses TRBV5-6 and TRBJ1-5; D is unresolved. The germline CDR1 and CDR2 sequences are SGHDT and YYEEEE. V gave up 2 bases and J gave up 2 bases, with 11 bases separating them. This CDR3 is 15 amino acids long. DNA of the CDR3: TGTGCCAGCAGCTTTTCGGGTCCCGGCAATCAGCCCCAGCATTTT. It yields the protein CASSFSGPGNQPQHF.

This clone appeared once. The chain recombines TRBV7-9 with TRBJ1-5; 8 bases are a match to TRBD1. CDR1 SEHNR and CDR2 FQNEAQ come from the germline V gene (reference sequence). V shed 0 bases and J 2 bases; nucleotides not matched to a gene: 0. The CDR3 has 15 residues. The CDR3 here is CASSLAGQGNQPQHF. The CDR3 nucleotides are TGTGCCAGCAGCTTAGCGGGACAGGGCAATCAGCCCCAGCATTTT. The variable domain in full, completed from reference TRBV7-9 and TRBJ1-5, reads DTGVSQNPRHKITKRGQNVTFRCDPISEHNRLYWYRQTLGQGPEFLTYFQNEAQLEKSRLLSDRFSAERPKGSFSTLEIQRTEQGDSAMYLCASSLAGQGNQPQHFGDGTRLSIL.

The V gene is TRBV6-6, the J gene TRBJ1-5, with D uncertain. In germline, CDR1 is MNHNY, CDR2 SVGAGI (reference sequence). There are 14 residues in the CDR3. Trimming took 7 bases from V and 2 from J, leaving 12 bases between them. CDR3 region: CASNEQWGNQPQHF. The CDR3 nucleotides read TGTGCCAGCAATGAACAGTGGGGCAATCAGCCCCAGCATTTT.